The 7 T cell receptor beta chains below were found in one sample sequenced in a study of blood T cell repertoires in COVID-19 (dated by TCRdb to 2018 to 2021). Libraries were built with the immunoSEQ multiplex PCR assay. TCRdb provides this immuneACCESS table in a form limited to in-frame rearrangements. Some clones are lacking; in checked studies, under half of them reflect an unresolved V gene, and why the rest are absent is not known. The sample has fewer than 200,000 clones on record, around 90% of them singletons. In total, the top ten clones hold approximately 21% of the sample. Material for sequencing was peripheral blood. The receptors originated from a man in his 60s with active or convalescent COVID-19.

The chain has TRBV19 and TRBJ2-2; 9 bases line up with TRBD1. CDR1 LNHDA and CDR2 SQIVND come from the germline V gene (reference sequence). This CDR3 comprises 16 residues. Trimming removed 5 bases from V and 5 bases from J; junction bases left unmatched: 9. For the CDR3, the DNA is TGTGCCAGTAGTTCCAGGGGGACAGGGAAAACCGGGGAGCTGTTTTTT. This encodes CASSSRGTGKTGELFF.

The chain is built from TRBV2 and TRBJ2-7; D is unclear. The CDR3 extends over 12 amino acids. Looked up from germline, CDR1 is SNHLY and CDR2 is FYNNEI. V was clipped by 6 bases and J by 5 bases, with 11 bases between them. The CDR3: CASRIGGHEQYF. CDR3 sequence (DNA): TGTGCCAGCAGAATAGGTGGGCACGAGCAGTACTTC.

This chain links TRBV7-2 with TRBJ2-7; TRBD2 agrees at 10 bases. Germline lookup yields CDR1 SGHTA and CDR2 FQGNSA. V gave up 2 bases and J gave up 4 bases; unmatched junction bases: 5. This CDR3 has 15 amino acids. CDR3 nucleotide sequence: TGTGCCAGCAGCTTAAGGCTAGCGGGGGCTTACGAGCAGTACTTC. It codes for CASSLRLAGAYEQYF.

The chain couples TRBV2 to TRBJ1-1; 7 nucleotides align to TRBD1. The trim removed 6 bases at V and 3 bases at J, leaving 4 bases unmatched. From germline, CDR1 is SNHLY and CDR2 FYNNEI. This CDR3 has 13 amino acids. The CDR3 is CASSSQGDTEAFF. The DNA of the CDR3 is TGTGCCAGCAGCAGTCAGGGGGACACTGAAGCTTTCTTT.

The chain joins TRBV6-5 to TRBJ1-2; D gene uncertain. From germline, CDR1 is MNHEY and CDR2 SVGAGI. CDR3 length: 12 residues. Deletions cut 8 bases from V and 10 bases from J, with 17 bases between. The DNA of the CDR3 is TGTGCCAGCCTGGGCAGTTCTCTCTTCTACACCTTC. It codes for CASLGSSLFYTF.

This chain joins TRBV7-3 and TRBJ2-2; TRBD2 matches at 10 bases. The CDR3 covers 15 residues. V lost 4 bases to trimming and J lost 5 bases; unmatched junction nucleotides: 4. Germline V gene sequence: CDR1 SGHTA, CDR2 FQGTGA. The CDR3 region is CASSYLAGGTGELFF. Written as DNA, the CDR3 is TGTGCCAGCAGCTACTTAGCGGGGGGAACCGGGGAGCTGTTTTTT.

The rearrangement uses TRBV7-2 and TRBJ2-6, with D possibly TRBD2 on 6 matching bases. Germline CDR1 is SGHTA and CDR2 is FQGNSA. The CDR3 sequence is 17 residues long. The V gene lost 7 bases and the J gene lost 0 bases, with 16 bases spanning the gap. The CDR3: CASTPGRGNSGANVLTF. DNA for the CDR3: TGTGCCAGCACCCCGGGACGGGGGAACTCTGGGGCCAACGTCCTGACTTTC.